The 5 T cell receptor beta chains listed next were all sequenced from one sample in a study of beta chain features in type 1 diabetes. Investigators reverse transcribed all isolated RNA, so they sequenced expressed TCRB transcripts. Profiling relied on immunoSEQ multiplex PCR, and the TCRdb table lists in-frame clones only, not all of them. This table has approximately 470,000 clones, around 30% appearing once. The sample consisted of naive CD4+ T cells from blood. These receptors all come from a man aged 18 to 29 in good health.

About this clone itself: Other DNA sequences of this sample code for an identical CDR3. The rearrangement joins TRBV5-1 to TRBJ2-1; maybe TRBD2 (5 bases). V was clipped by 0 bases and J by 4 bases, with 8 bases between them. The length of the CDR3 is 14 residues. Germline CDR1 reads SGHRS; CDR2 reads YFSETQ. The CDR3 sequence: CASSLGTGYNEQFF. In DNA, the CDR3 is TGCGCCAGCAGCTTGGGGACTGGTTACAATGAGCAGTTCTTC.

This clone showed up just a few times. The chain carries TRBV6-6 and TRBJ2-4, with 11 positions matching TRBD1. CDR3 length: 15 amino acids. With 6 bases clipped from V and 6 bases from J, the junction kept 7 bases outside the gene matches. The V gene's germline CDR1 is MNHNY and CDR2 SVGAGI (reference sequence). CDR3: CASSRGQGERNIQYF. CDR3 sequence (DNA): TGTGCCAGCAGCAGGGGACAGGGGGAGAGAAACATTCAGTACTTC.

This clone appeared a few times. The chain is built from TRBV19 and TRBJ2-7, with D tentatively TRBD2 (6 bases). V was clipped by 7 bases and J by 6 bases, with 16 bases between them. The germline V gene encodes CDR1 LNHDA and CDR2 SQIVND (reference sequence). This CDR3 is built from 13 residues. CDR3 protein: CASTGSVGLEQYF. Here the CDR3 DNA reads TGTGCCAGTACTGGCAGCGTGGGACTCGAGCAGTACTTC.

The V call is TRBV10-3, the J call TRBJ2-3; unclear D gene. The CDR3 has 11 residues. Germline V gene sequence: CDR1 ENHRY, CDR2 SYGVKD. The V and J ends lost 8 bases and 4 bases respectively, with 7 bases between them. As DNA, the CDR3 is TGTGCCATCCATGGCGCAGATACGCAGTATTTT. Its translation is CAIHGADTQYF.

The rearrangement links TRBV11-2 to TRBJ2-5, with 12 bases that match TRBD2. Germline lookup yields CDR1 SGHAT and CDR2 FQNNGV. V dropped 3 bases and J dropped 5; count of bases not matched to a gene: 10. The CDR3 runs 17 residues. The CDR3 loop reads CASSFTSGRITLETQYF. Written as DNA, the CDR3 is TGTGCCAGCAGCTTTACTAGCGGGAGGATAACGTTGGAGACCCAGTACTTC.